The clone carrying this T cell receptor (beta chain) was detected only once. Its antigen is not identified. The sample originates from a study of PD-1 blockade in mismatch repair-deficient tumors. Study at large: Patients had about a dozen mismatch repair-deficient cancer types, all previously treated and progressing. The study, taken as a whole, reports: Tumor-resident clones, often absent from pretreatment blood, expanded after pembrolizumab and then contracted.

The CDR3 loop spans 14 amino acids. The V gene's germline CDR1 is SGDLS and CDR2 YYNGEE. V was trimmed by 0 bases and J by 5 bases, leaving 11 bases between them. Every patient had mismatch repair deficiency by PCR or immunohistochemistry. TCR sequencing covered a few patients who responded to pembrolizumab. Clones were read by immunoSEQ multiplex PCR, and TCRdb kept only the in-frame ones, dropping some. The table has under 50,000 clones, more than 65% seen once. The origin of this receptor is an adult with mismatch repair-deficient cancer. V and J are TRBV9 and TRBJ2-5; D possibly corresponds to TRBD1 (6 bases). The source material was PBMCs, sampled before pembrolizumab treatment. As DNA, the CDR3 is TGTGCCAGCAGCGTAGATGGGGGCCGGGAGACCCAGTACTTC. It codes for CASSVDGGRETQYF. The full variable domain, its missing parts supplied by reference TRBV9 and TRBJ2-5, is DSGVTQTPKHLITATGQRVTLRCSPRSGDLSVYWYQQSLDQGLQFLIQYYNGEERAKGNILERFSAQQFPDLHSELNLSSLELGDSALYFCASSVDGGRETQYFGPGTRLLVL.